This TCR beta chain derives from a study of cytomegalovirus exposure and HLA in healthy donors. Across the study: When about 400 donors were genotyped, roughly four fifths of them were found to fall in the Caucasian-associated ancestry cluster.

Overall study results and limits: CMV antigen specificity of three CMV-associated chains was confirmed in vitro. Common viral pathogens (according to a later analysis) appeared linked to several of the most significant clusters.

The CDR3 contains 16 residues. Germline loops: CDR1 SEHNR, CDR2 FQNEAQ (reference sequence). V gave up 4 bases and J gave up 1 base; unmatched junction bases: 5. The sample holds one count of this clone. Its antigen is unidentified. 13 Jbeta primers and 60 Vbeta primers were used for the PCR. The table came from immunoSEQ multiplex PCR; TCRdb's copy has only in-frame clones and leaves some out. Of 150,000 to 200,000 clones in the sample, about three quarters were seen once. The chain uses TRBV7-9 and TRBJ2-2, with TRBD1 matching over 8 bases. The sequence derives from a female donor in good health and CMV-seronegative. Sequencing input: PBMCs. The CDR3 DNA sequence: TGTGCCAGCAGCTCAGCCGGGACAGGGAACACCGGGGAGCTGTTTTTT. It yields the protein CASSSAGTGNTGELFF. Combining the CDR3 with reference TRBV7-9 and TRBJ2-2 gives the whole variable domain DTGVSQNPRHKITKRGQNVTFRCDPISEHNRLYWYRQTLGQGPEFLTYFQNEAQLEKSRLLSDRFSAERPKGSFSTLEIQRTEQGDSAMYLCASSSAGTGNTGELFFGEGSRLTVL.